The rows below give T cell receptor beta chains drawn from one sample of a study of CD8+ T cells in alopecia areata. The protocol was immunoSEQ multiplex PCR, while the TCRdb copy is restricted to in-frame clones and leaves out a portion. The sample has 210,000 or so clones; approximately 65% are singletons. The sample was CD4+ T cells sorted from blood, taken at week 44, from a patient treated with tofacitinib. The receptor set was obtained from a human donor with alopecia areata. Each CDR3 is given with its conserved first and last residue. D genes are given only for firm matches. Rows give clone size only sometimes, using once, few, many, or a class for an expanded clone.

d_gene	v_gene	abundance	j_gene	CDR3nt	CDR3aa
NA	TRBV9	NA	TRBJ2-3	TGTGCCAGCAGCGGCCAAACCCGACCAGATACGCAGTATTTT	CASSGQTRPDTQYF
NA	TRBV2	NA	TRBJ2-5	TGTGCCACCCGTAGAACTGTTCAAGAGACCCAGTACTTC	CATRRTVQETQYF
NA	TRBV29-1	NA	TRBJ2-3	TGCAGCGTTGGTCTACTTATGTTAGATACGCAGTATTTT	CSVGLLMLDTQYF
NA	TRBV29-1	NA	TRBJ1-5	TGCAGCGTTAGGCTGAACAATCAGCCCCAGCATTTT	CSVRLNNQPQHF
NA	TRBV29-1	NA	TRBJ2-5	TGCAGCGTTGTCCAGGGGCGAGGGGAGACCCAGTACTTC	CSVVQGRGETQYF
TRBD1	TRBV7-7	NA	TRBJ2-5	TGTGCCAGCAGCGAGGACAGGGTTAGTGAGCAGTACTTC	CASSEDRVSEQYF
TRBD1	TRBV5-1	NA	TRBJ2-7	TGCGCCAGCAGTCAGGACAGGGTGAACGAGCAGTACTTC	CASSQDRVNEQYF
NA	TRBV5-1	once	TRBJ1-4	TGCGCCAGCAGCTTTATTCGGGGGGAAAAACTGTTTTTT	CASSFIRGEKLFF
TRBD1	TRBV29-1	NA	TRBJ1-1	TGCAGCGTTCAAAAGACAGGGGGAGACACTGAAGCTTTCTTT	CSVQKTGGDTEAFF
NA	TRBV30	NA	TRBJ2-2	TGTGCCTGGAGTGTACAGACCGGCGTTGGCACCGGGGAGCTGTTTTTT	CAWSVQTGVGTGELFF
NA	TRBV4-3	NA	TRBJ1-2	TGCGCCAGCAGCCAAGAATGGGGGGAGGGCTATGGCTACACCTTC	CASSQEWGEGYGYTF
NA	TRBV30	once	TRBJ1-2	TGTGCCTGGAGTACGGAGGGCTATGGCTACACCTTC	CAWSTEGYGYTF
NA	TRBV5-1	NA	TRBJ2-6	TGCGCCAGCAGCTTCCCTTCTGGGGCCAACGTCCTGACTTTC	CASSFPSGANVLTF
NA	TRBV6-5	NA	TRBJ1-2	TGTGCCAGCAAAATGTCAGAGGGTGGGTATGGCTACACCTTC	CASKMSEGGYGYTF
NA	TRBV29-1	NA	TRBJ1-4	TGCAGCGTTGGACAGCCTAATGAAAAACTGTTTTTT	CSVGQPNEKLFF
NA	TRBV29-1	NA	TRBJ1-2	TGCAGCGTCCAAGAGGGATTCGGCGGCTACACCTTC	CSVQEGFGGYTF
NA	TRBV7-3	NA	TRBJ1-2	TGTGCCAGCAGCCCAAACCTCCGGGACCCCTATGGCTACACCTTC	CASSPNLRDPYGYTF
NA	TRBV5-1	few	TRBJ2-1	TGCGCCAGCAGCTTGGCCGGCGACCCTCTCAATGAGCAGTTCTTC	CASSLAGDPLNEQFF
NA	TRBV4-3	NA	TRBJ2-7	TGCGCCAGCGCGAAAAACGCAGCGGGCGAGCAGTACTTC	CASAKNAAGEQYF
NA	TRBV29-1	few	TRBJ2-3	TGCAGCGTTGACCCCATAGGGGATACGCAGTATTTT	CSVDPIGDTQYF
NA	TRBV5-6	NA	TRBJ1-1	TGTGCCAGCGAATTGCTACACCAGAACACTGAAGCTTTCTTT	CASELLHQNTEAFF
TRBD1	TRBV15	NA	TRBJ2-5	TGTGCCACCAGCAGACAAGGGACAGGGGTTGGGGAGACCCAGTACTTC	CATSRQGTGVGETQYF
TRBD1	TRBV6-4	NA	TRBJ2-2	TGTGCCAGCAGTGACACAGGGGGCACCGGGGAGCTGTTTTTT	CASSDTGGTGELFF
NA	TRBV29-1	few	TRBJ1-1	TGCAGCGTCAACAGGGCGGGATCAACTGAAGCTTTCTTT	CSVNRAGSTEAFF
TRBD1	TRBV7-9	NA	TRBJ2-2	TGTGCCAGCAGCCGCGGGACAGGGGATTCCGGGGAGCTGTTTTTT	CASSRGTGDSGELFF
NA	TRBV27	few	TRBJ2-6	TGTGCCAGCAGCTTCGGGTTTAGGCTATTAAGCTCTGGGGCCAACGTCCTGACTTTC	CASSFGFRLLSSGANVLTF
TRBD1	TRBV5-1	NA	TRBJ1-1	TGCGCCAGCAGCATACTGGGACAGGGGACTGAAGCTTTCTTT	CASSILGQGTEAFF
NA	TRBV4-1	NA	TRBJ1-5	TGCGCCAGCAGCCCCCCAAGGGAGACCAATCAGCCCCAGCATTTT	CASSPPRETNQPQHF
NA	TRBV6-9	NA	TRBJ1-1	TGTGCCAGCAGTTATTCGGCCAGGGAGAACACTGAAGCTTTCTTT	CASSYSARENTEAFF
NA	TRBV29-1	NA	TRBJ2-7	TGCAGCGTTGAAGTAGACGTCTCCTACGAGCAGTACTTC	CSVEVDVSYEQYF
TRBD1	TRBV30	NA	TRBJ2-6	TGTGCCTGGAGTCGGGACAGGGTTCGCTCTGGGGCCAACGTCCTGACTTTC	CAWSRDRVRSGANVLTF
NA	TRBV29-1	NA	TRBJ2-7	TGCAGCGGCCAAACAGGTCCCTACGAGCAGTACTTC	CSGQTGPYEQYF
TRBD2	TRBV5-1	NA	TRBJ2-3	TGCGCCAGCAGCTTCCTAGCGGGGGGAAGGGATACGCAGTATTTT	CASSFLAGGRDTQYF
NA	TRBV7-3	NA	TRBJ2-2	TGTGCCAGCAGCTTAGGACGGGCCACCGGGGAGCTGTTTTTT	CASSLGRATGELFF
NA	TRBV9	NA	TRBJ2-5	TGTGCCAGCAGCGCGCTGGACGGGGGTAGTTTCACCCAGTACTTC	CASSALDGGSFTQYF
NA	TRBV4-3	NA	TRBJ2-1	TGCGCCAGCAGCCAAGAAGCGGGCGAGTACAATGAGCAGTTCTTC	CASSQEAGEYNEQFF
TRBD1	TRBV6-5	NA	TRBJ1-2	TGTGCCACCACAGGGGTAGGGGGCTACACCTTC	CATTGVGGYTF
NA	TRBV14	NA	TRBJ1-1	TGTGCCAGCAGCCAAGATTGGCGGGTGGGGGACACTGAAGCTTTCTTT	CASSQDWRVGDTEAFF
NA	TRBV25-1	NA	TRBJ2-1	TGTGCCAGCAGCTTAGCGAATGAGCAGTTCTTC	CASSLANEQFF
NA	TRBV30	few	TRBJ1-6	TGTGCCTGGACAACCGGGCCCTATAATTCACCCCTCCACTTT	CAWTTGPYNSPLHF
NA	TRBV30	NA	TRBJ1-2	TGTGCCTGGAGTGCCTCCTATGGCTACACCTTC	CAWSASYGYTF
NA	TRBV19	NA	TRBJ1-1	TGTGCCAGTAGCATAACAGGGATCCCTGAAGCTTTCTTT	CASSITGIPEAFF
NA	TRBV7-2	NA	TRBJ1-1	TGTGCCAGATCCATTGGATTGGACGGAGCTTTCTTT	CARSIGLDGAFF
NA	TRBV11-2	NA	TRBJ2-3	TGTGCCAGCAGCGGGCATCTTAGGAACACAGATACGCAGTATTTT	CASSGHLRNTDTQYF
NA	TRBV6-5	NA	TRBJ1-1	TGTGCCAGCAGTTCTCGGGCCCTGTCAGCTTTCTTT	CASSSRALSAFF
TRBD1	TRBV2	once	TRBJ2-2	TGTGCCAGCAGTTTGCAGGGGGCGCGTGTCGGGGAGCTGTTTTTT	CASSLQGARVGELFF
NA	TRBV15	NA	TRBJ1-2	TGTGCCACCAGCAGAGGTGGGGGACTTGTGACCTATGGCTACACCTTC	CATSRGGGLVTYGYTF
NA	TRBV2	few	TRBJ1-1	TGTGCCAGCAGTGAGTTAGCAGGTACTGAAGCTTTCTTT	CASSELAGTEAFF
NA	TRBV4-3	NA	TRBJ2-5	TGCGCCAGCAGCCAAGACTCCTTGCGGTTGGAGACCCAGTACTTC	CASSQDSLRLETQYF
NA	TRBV30	NA	TRBJ1-6	TGTGCCTGGACAACTTATAATTCACCCCTCCACTTT	CAWTTYNSPLHF
NA	TRBV19	few	TRBJ1-5	TGTGCCAGTAGTGGTTGGGACACAGATCAGCCCCAGCATTTT	CASSGWDTDQPQHF
TRBD1	TRBV29-1	NA	TRBJ2-7	TGCAGCGTTGCTGGACAGGTCCTCTCCTACGAGCAGTACTTC	CSVAGQVLSYEQYF
NA	TRBV5-6	NA	TRBJ2-7	TGTGCCAGCAGCGCACGGGACTTCTACGAGCAGTACTTC	CASSARDFYEQYF
NA	TRBV2	once	TRBJ1-6	TGTGCCAGCAGTGCCTTCGGGGATTCACCCCTCCACTTT	CASSAFGDSPLHF
TRBD2	TRBV6-4	NA	TRBJ2-1	TGTGCCAGCAGTGATTGGACTAGCGGGGAAGGGCAGTTCTTC	CASSDWTSGEGQFF
NA	TRBV10-3	few	TRBJ2-1	TGTGCCATCAGCCCGGGGAGATACAATGAGCAGTTCTTC	CAISPGRYNEQFF
TRBD1	TRBV5-4	NA	TRBJ2-7	TGTGCCAGCAGCTGGGACAGGGTCCACGAGCAGTACTTC	CASSWDRVHEQYF